This TCR beta chain was identified in a study of cytomegalovirus exposure and HLA in healthy donors (dated by TCRdb to about 2017). For context, the study as a whole: An earlier analysis of 587 of the donors reported 276 Gb of sequence data and 117 million unique TCR beta sequences obtained from around 170 million T cells. Approximately 300 gigabases of sequencing data and around 85 million unique TCR sequences made up an early release that covered around 640 HLA-typed donors. Of the approximately 400 genotyped donors, about 80% fell in the genetic ancestry cluster associated with self-reported Caucasian donors. The study aimed to test whether signatures of past pathogen exposure could be identified by cataloging public T cell receptors. The study profiled the T cell repertoires of approximately 700 subjects by immunosequencing and related them to cytomegalovirus serostatus. A separate validation cohort of 90 to 150 different subjects was used in addition to the roughly 700-subject first cohort. To predict cytomegalovirus infection status, the study brought together high-throughput TCR immunosequencing, statistical association of individual TCRs with disease status, and machine learning. In a later analysis, previously published TCR beta repertoires from more than 500 donors were re-analyzed and high-resolution HLA genotyping was added so that TCR occurrence patterns could be studied. In the later analysis, no new phenotypic data were used to find candidate immune exposures; instead, reliance was placed on TCR beta sequences and their occurrence across donors. An earlier analysis of nearly 600 of the donors applied high-throughput TCR beta sequencing to assess whether each TCR beta V gene segment acted as functional or pseudogenic. Donor age, sex, ethnicity and CMV serostatus were compiled alongside the repertoire data. Genome-wide SNP genotypes for about 65% of the roughly 670 donors were used in a later genetic analysis, which treated that subset as a discovery cohort. Every repertoire in the discovery cohort had been generated on one and the same sequencing platform. Class I and class II HLA loci were covered by the typing at four-digit resolution. Typing coverage differed by locus: A, B, C, DRB1 and DQB1 were typed in about 629-630 donors, DQA1 in roughly 500, DPA1 in 600 to 610, and DPB1 in approximately 450. Four or five DR-DQ haplotypes were handled as single units for association and clustering, since linkage in the cohort was strong. Among approximately 370 genotyped donors of the cohort, an average of roughly 230,000 unique TCR beta nucleotide sequences was sequenced per donor, of which roughly 18% were non-productive.

The receptor library was made with the immunoSEQ multiplex PCR assay. For the multiplex PCR, a mixture combining 60 forward primers for TCR Vbeta segments and 13 reverse primers for TCR Jbeta segments was used. A multiplex PCR assay on genomic DNA amplified the CDR3 region of rearranged TCR beta genes. On the Illumina HiSeq System, the amplified TCR beta libraries were sequenced as 87-base-pair reads. Per the original workflow: A later analysis counted tens of millions of unique TCR beta chains across the 650 to 700 repertoires, and roughly 9.9 million of these chains were shared by at least two donors. Raw reads were error-corrected and collapsed into unique sequences by a nearest-neighbor algorithm in which closely related sequences were merged to remove PCR and sequencing errors. CDR3 sequences were aligned to IMGT reference sequences to assign V, D and J gene segments. For a sequence to be retained, at least a six-nucleotide match to both a V gene segment and a J gene segment was required. A rearrangement was called productive if the CDR3 had no stop codons and remained in frame with V and J, and every other rearrangement was called non-productive. CDR3 was defined by IMGT convention, running from the second conserved V-encoded cysteine to the conserved J-encoded phenylalanine. In an earlier analysis of some 550 of the donors, sequences lacking an unambiguous match to a single V gene segment were excluded. An earlier analysis of approximately 590 of the donors classified V segments as functional when productive rearrangements were above 56.7% and as segregating when the standard deviation between donors was above 5%. A statistical classification framework was built for diagnosing cytomegalovirus status from the catalog of TCR beta chain sequences. In a later analysis, TCR nucleotide sequences were compared against IMGT/GENE-DB human TR gene sequences so that V and J genes could be assigned. A later analysis assigned CDR3 sequences and most-parsimonious VDJ recombination scenarios with the TCRdist pipeline. In a later analysis, every TCR beta chain was defined by the combination of its CDR3 amino acid sequence and its V-gene family, and reads without a unique V-gene family were dropped. To address suspected cross-contamination and a sequencing artifact, a later analysis removed 550 to 750 highly shared, low-generation-probability nucleotide sequences. A later analysis calculated a clonal expansion index for each public chain from normalized within-repertoire ranks of inferred template counts. In a later analysis, generation probabilities were computed with a VDJ recombination model fitted to out-of-frame rearrangements, and the resulting probabilities were checked against IGoR. Hypergeometric tests were used in a later analysis to score TCR-TCR, TCR-HLA and TCR-CMV co-occurrence, with a repertoire-size bias correction applied to the TCR pairs. In a later analysis, false discovery rates were estimated by permuting HLA or CMV assignments 20 times. In a later analysis, co-occurring TCRs were grouped using DBSCAN, with TCRdist sequence similarity added in when clustering inside HLA-allele-positive subsets. Repertoires with fewer than 30,000 or more than 120,000 public chains, plus five repertoires with anomalous nucleotide sharing, were excluded from co-occurrence clustering. Not all clones reach the TCRdb copy of this immuneACCESS table, which keeps in-frame sequences only. Checked studies attribute under half of the gap to unresolved V genes and leave the rest unexplained. V and J calls and clone size come straight from that table; D and trimming were deduced from the DNA. The sample records fewer than 100,000 clones, around 74% of which are singletons. Around 7% of the sample is held by the ten biggest clonotypes.

V and J are truncated by 0 bases and 13 bases respectively, leaving an intervening sequence of 19 bases. The CDR3 covers 15 residues, taking in both the cysteine and the phenylalanine. Only the CDR3 part of the read is kept: 45 bases, read in frame from the first base. The germline V gene supplies CDR1 MGHRA and CDR2 YSYEKL. Study-wide findings and limitations: Only TCR beta chains were sequenced in this cohort, and the absence of alpha or paired-chain data limited detectable features. A later genetic analysis associated a missense DCLRE1C variant with V-gene and J-gene trimming of TCR beta chains, and an independent cohort replicated the association. In a later genetic analysis, fewer N-insertions in productive TCRs were reported among donors in an Asian-associated ancestry cluster than the 666-donor mean. Because counts were too low, more than 15 rarely observed V segments, including chromosome 9 orphons, were left out of the earlier analysis of approximately 500 of the donors. A later analysis reported that several top co-occurrence clusters appeared linked to parvovirus B19, influenza, CMV and Epstein-Barr virus. Across donors, most TCR sequences were observed very rarely, whereas some public TCRs were present in many individuals. HLA typing was unavailable for some donors at each locus, so association tests used only the typed subset. Correlated functional status among segregating V segments might reflect linkage disequilibrium, but an unknown experimental factor could not be ruled out. Roughly uniform sequencing depth across donors was assumed in presence/absence analyses, although this assumption may not hold. The only immune exposure information available for the cohort was CMV serostatus. In a later analysis, HLA-associated TCR beta chains were found to be more clonally expanded and to have lower generation probabilities than equally common non-associated chains. A further reported finding was that TCR beta sequences accurately predicted the HLA-A and HLA-B alleles for most subjects in the first cohort. Most CMV-associated TCR beta chains appeared to be HLA-restricted in a later analysis, and the HLA associations seemed to be driven largely by CMV exposure. Some IMGT-functional V segments, including TRBV6-2 and TRBV6-3, could not be distinguished by the 87-base-pair reads and were therefore excluded. Cytomegalovirus status was reported to be diagnosed by the classifier with high specificity and sensitivity in both the original and validation cohorts. A cluster of highly shared sequence variants was judged likely to represent a technical artifact of the sequencing pipeline. At a false discovery rate of 0.05, a later analysis linked 16,951 TCR beta sequences to specific HLA alleles. The study listed 150 to 200 TCR beta chains as associated with cytomegalovirus. An earlier analysis of around 600 of the donors showed that most TCR beta V segments appeared in productive rearrangements either about 87% or about 30% of the time, which broadly matched IMGT annotations. According to a later analysis, TCR association rates differed among HLA loci, with DRB1 alleles showing the most associated TCRs and HLA-C alleles showing the fewest. The authors suggested that the approach could potentially be extended to other disease states and immunological phenotypes. Strong co-occurrence of HLA alleles, especially DR and DQ, made assigning TCR associations to individual alleles difficult. In vitro tests confirmed that a few of the cytomegalovirus-associated TCR beta chains recognize cytomegalovirus antigens.

The cohort was made up of several hundred healthy bone marrow donors. At the time of sampling, every cohort member was nominally healthy, though immune exposures that went unrecorded were likely present. The donor tested CMV seropositive, placing the donor among the 310 or so seropositive members of the cohort. Every donor gave a peripheral blood sample, and the peripheral blood mononuclear cells from that sample were used for TCR beta sequencing. Genomic DNA was extracted from the blood cell samples with the Qiagen DNeasy Blood Extraction Kit. On this clone: Its antigen is currently not known. No base qualities exist here, and no much larger clone lies one base off it.

The sequence was collected from a man aged 40-50 years in good health and CMV-seropositive. The sequenced sample consisted of PBMCs. The rearrangement combines TRBV4-1 with TRBJ2-1; the D segment could be TRBD2, given 7 matching bases. This receptor has the CDR3 CASSQESSGDNRQFF. The nucleotides read TGCGCCAGCAGCCAAGAATCCAGCGGGGACAACCGACAGTTCTTC.